One TCR beta chain is described in this entry. The antigen is undetermined. CDR1 and CDR2 from the germline V gene are MNHNS and SASEGT. This CDR3 spans 14 amino acids. J lost 2 bases, V lost 6 bases, and 6 bases had no gene match. Clones were sequenced by immunoSEQ multiplex PCR, and TCRdb holds only the in-frame ones, with some missing. This sample has around 57,000 clones, with around 80% found just once. The data were taken from a study of a mutant IDH1 vaccine in newly diagnosed glioma. Study-wide findings and caveats: With respect to changes in top peripheral T cell clonotypes, pseudoprogression seemed unrelated.

Time point indicated: week 35, safety follow-up. Vaccine doses each comprised 300 ug of mutant IDH1 20-mer peptide, with topical imiquimod. The material was PBMCs, obtained from a glioma patient whose treatment included an IDH1 peptide vaccine. The clonotype originates from a man aged 25 to 45 with glioma. The V and J genes are TRBV6-1 and TRBJ2-7; TRBD1 agrees at 8 bases. The CDR3: CASRTGTGTYEQYF. The DNA for the CDR3 is TGTGCCAGCAGGACCGGGACAGGAACCTACGAGCAGTACTTC.